This T cell receptor (beta chain) was sequenced in a study of B cell selection in AIRE deficiency. The sorted conventional CD4 T cells were gated as CD4+CD127+. Method: immunoSEQ multiplex PCR; TCRdb's copy keeps in-frame clones and lacks some. Of 20,000 to 30,000 clones in the sample, approximately 96% are singletons; the top ten hold about 0.2%. Source material: conventional CD4+ T cells sorted from PBMCs. The clonotype comes from a human donor with AIRE deficiency.

The CDR3 region has the DNA TGTGCCAGCAGCTTAGAGACAGACAGCCACTCCTACGAGCAGTACTTC. It codes for CASSLETDSHSYEQYF. The chain has TRBV7-2 and TRBJ2-7; the D gene is possibly TRBD1 (5 bases). Germline CDR1 is SGHTA and CDR2 is FQGNSA. Trimming shortened V by 1 base and J by 0 bases, and 13 bases separated the two germline ends. This CDR3 region has 16 residues.